This is a list of T cell receptor beta chains from one sample in a study of T-cell reconstitution after alpha-beta-depleted transplantation in children. TCRdb reprocessed the PCR reads via MiXCR and lists one record per CDR3 protein. The sample holds 530,000 or so distinct CDR3 sequences, 25% to 30% seen once. Sample: PBMCs, taken before TCRalphabeta/CD19-depleted stem cell transplant. The receptor source for this set is a boy under two years old with Wiskott-Aldrich syndrome, due to receive a stem cell transplant. Both conserved end residues are trimmed from each CDR3. Fields, in order: V gene, CDR3 protein.

>TRBV7-2
ASKEQGSNEQF
>TRBV6-1
ASNVAGGQETQY
>TRBV5-1
ASSLDGGTDTQY
>TRBV5-1
ASARGIGDEQF
>TRBV6-5
ASSYWGARTGELF
>TRBV6-1
ASSRTRTQSGGYT
>TRBV5-1
ASRWGTGELF
>TRBV12-3/TRBV12-4
ASSRGAGGGMNTGELF
>TRBV7-7
ASSLGTSGDNEQF
>TRBV5-1
ASSARTANTGELF
>TRBV19
ASSILALTYNEQF
>TRBV5-1
ASSATGGTEAF
>TRBV9
ASSVGAGLSYNEQF
>TRBV12-3/TRBV12-4
AIQVKETQY
>TRBV20-1
SASRLAGHTDTQY
>TRBV9
ASSAYLLAERYNEQF
>TRBV12-3/TRBV12-4
ASSHTLGGSGANVLT
>TRBV12-3/TRBV12-4
ASSFQIAGTYNEQF
>TRBV27
ASSGSNQPQH
>TRBV25-1
ASSALLAGGGEQY
>TRBV4-1
ASSQEERQGSNQPQH
>TRBV29-1
SVEDRRFSYNEQF
>TRBV5-1
ASSFAGDNYNEQF
>TRBV11-2
ASSSAVGVAEQY
>TRBV5-1
ASSQVVTGVREQY
>TRBV28
ASSLVQGKGYT
>TRBV6-2/TRBV6-3
ASSYLPVGSTYGYT
>TRBV12-3/TRBV12-4
ASSLGMGQNYEQY
>TRBV12-3/TRBV12-4
ASSLGRGFNEKLF
>TRBV29-1
SVTDSEHGYT
>TRBV5-1
ASGPGWTGTYEQY
>TRBV27
ASSPIRGVSGSSSYEQY
>TRBV4-1
ASSQDSRLNEKLF
>TRBV28
ASRNTGVHEQY
>TRBV5-1
ASSQRQGPDTEAF
>TRBV7-6
ASSVRHGAGLATYNEQF
>TRBV4-1
ASSQKWGTDTQY
>TRBV5-1
ASRGGAGALPYNEQF
>TRBV11-2
ASSLEVLDEQF
>TRBV24-1
ATSDLVGGLF
>TRBV7-8
ASSLAVVRAGGHNEQF
>TRBV12-3/TRBV12-4
ASSLLHYEQY
>TRBV5-6
ASSTGQSNEKLF
>TRBV20-1
SAPRGDNEQF
>TRBV15
ATSVRTSEHTGELF
>TRBV5-1
ASSFSGNEQF
>TRBV5-1
ASKLTGETQY
>TRBV5-1
ASSLGTGTAQGDYGYT
>TRBV7-3
ASSLTFKGLAGLNTGELF
>TRBV5-1
ASSGYRDGYT
>TRBV5-5
ASSLPRIHEQY
>TRBV12-5
ASGLPQGKGMNTEAF
>TRBV12-3/TRBV12-4
ASRQSATNEKLF
>TRBV27
ASSLAGRTEQF